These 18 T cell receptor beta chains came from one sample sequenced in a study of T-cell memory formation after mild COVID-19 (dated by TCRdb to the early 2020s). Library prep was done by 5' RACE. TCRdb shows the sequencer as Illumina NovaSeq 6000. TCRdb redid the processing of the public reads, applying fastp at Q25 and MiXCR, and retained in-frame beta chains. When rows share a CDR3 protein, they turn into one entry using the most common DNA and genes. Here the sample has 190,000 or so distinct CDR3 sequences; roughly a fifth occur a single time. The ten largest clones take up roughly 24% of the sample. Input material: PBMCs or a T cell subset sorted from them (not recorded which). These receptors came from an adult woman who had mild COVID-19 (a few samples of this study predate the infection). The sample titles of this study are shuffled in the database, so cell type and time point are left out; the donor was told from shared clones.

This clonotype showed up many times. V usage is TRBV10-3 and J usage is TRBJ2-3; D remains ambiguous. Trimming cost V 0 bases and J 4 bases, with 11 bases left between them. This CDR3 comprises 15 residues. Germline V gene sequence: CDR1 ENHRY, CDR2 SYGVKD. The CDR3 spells CAISESPRLADTQYF. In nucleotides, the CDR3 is TGTGCCATCAGTGAGTCGCCGAGGCTGGCAGATACGCAGTATTTT.

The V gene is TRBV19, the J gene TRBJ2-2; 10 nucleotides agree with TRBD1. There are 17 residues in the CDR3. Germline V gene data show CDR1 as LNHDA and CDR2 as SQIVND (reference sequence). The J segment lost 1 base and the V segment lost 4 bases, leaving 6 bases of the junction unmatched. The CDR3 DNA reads TGTGCCAGTAGTACCCCGGACAGGGGGGTGAACACCGGGGAGCTGTTTTTT. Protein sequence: CASSTPDRGVNTGELFF.

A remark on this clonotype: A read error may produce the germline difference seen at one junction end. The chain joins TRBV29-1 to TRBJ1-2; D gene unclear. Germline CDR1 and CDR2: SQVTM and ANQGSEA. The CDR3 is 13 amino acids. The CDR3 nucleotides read TGCAGCGTTGAAGATGCGACTAAGTATGGCTACACCTTC. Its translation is CSVEDATKYGYTF.

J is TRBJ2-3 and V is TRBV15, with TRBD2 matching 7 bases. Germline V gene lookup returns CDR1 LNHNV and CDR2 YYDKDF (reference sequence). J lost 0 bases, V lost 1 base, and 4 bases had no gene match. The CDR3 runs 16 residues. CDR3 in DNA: TGTGCCACCAGCAGAGGGGGGGAGGGTAGCACAGATACGCAGTATTTT. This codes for CATSRGGEGSTDTQYF.

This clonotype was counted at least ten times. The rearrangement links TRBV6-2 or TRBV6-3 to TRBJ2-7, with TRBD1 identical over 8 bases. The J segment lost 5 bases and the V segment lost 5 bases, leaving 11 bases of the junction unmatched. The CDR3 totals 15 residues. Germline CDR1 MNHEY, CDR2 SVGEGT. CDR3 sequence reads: CASSAEAGGFNEQYF. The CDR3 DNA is TGTGCCAGCAGTGCGGAGGCAGGGGGCTTCAACGAGCAGTACTTC.

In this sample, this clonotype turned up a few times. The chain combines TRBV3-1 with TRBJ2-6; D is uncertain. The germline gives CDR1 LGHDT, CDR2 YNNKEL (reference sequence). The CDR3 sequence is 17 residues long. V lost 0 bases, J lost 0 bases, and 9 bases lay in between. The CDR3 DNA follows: TGTGCCAGCAGCCAAGAGGTCAGCCTCTCTGGGGCCAACGTCCTGACTTTC. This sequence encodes CASSQEVSLSGANVLTF.

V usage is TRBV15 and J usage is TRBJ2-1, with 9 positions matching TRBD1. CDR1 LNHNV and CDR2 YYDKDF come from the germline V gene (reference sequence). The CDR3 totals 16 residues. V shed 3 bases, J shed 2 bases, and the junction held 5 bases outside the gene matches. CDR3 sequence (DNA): TGTGCCACCAGCAGGGACGGACAGGGGCCCTACAATGAGCAGTTCTTC. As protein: CATSRDGQGPYNEQFF.

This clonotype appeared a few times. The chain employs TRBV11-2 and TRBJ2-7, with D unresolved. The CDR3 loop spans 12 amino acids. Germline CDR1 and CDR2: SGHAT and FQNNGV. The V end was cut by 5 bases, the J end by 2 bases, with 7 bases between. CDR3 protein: CASSPLTYEQYF. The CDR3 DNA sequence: TGTGCCAGCAGCCCACTCACCTACGAGCAGTACTTC.

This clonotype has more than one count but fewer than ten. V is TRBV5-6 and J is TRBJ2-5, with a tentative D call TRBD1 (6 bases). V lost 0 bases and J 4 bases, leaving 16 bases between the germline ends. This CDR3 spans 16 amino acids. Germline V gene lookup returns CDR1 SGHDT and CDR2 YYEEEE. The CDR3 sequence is CASSLAKGVSVETQYF. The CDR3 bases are TGTGCCAGCAGCTTGGCGAAGGGGGTTAGCGTAGAGACCCAGTACTTC.

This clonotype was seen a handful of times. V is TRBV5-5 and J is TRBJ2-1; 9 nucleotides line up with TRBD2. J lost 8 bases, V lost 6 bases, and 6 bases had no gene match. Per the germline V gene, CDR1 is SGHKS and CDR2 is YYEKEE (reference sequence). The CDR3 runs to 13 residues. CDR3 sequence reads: CASTGTSSDEQFF. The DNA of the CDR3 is TGTGCCAGCACAGGGACTAGCTCCGATGAGCAGTTCTTC.

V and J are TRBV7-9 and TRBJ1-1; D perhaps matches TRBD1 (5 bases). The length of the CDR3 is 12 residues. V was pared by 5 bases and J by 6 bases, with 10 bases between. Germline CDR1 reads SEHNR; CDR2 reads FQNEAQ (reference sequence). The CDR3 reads CASSRRDSEAFF. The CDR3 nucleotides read TGTGCCAGCAGCAGACGGGACTCTGAAGCTTTCTTT.

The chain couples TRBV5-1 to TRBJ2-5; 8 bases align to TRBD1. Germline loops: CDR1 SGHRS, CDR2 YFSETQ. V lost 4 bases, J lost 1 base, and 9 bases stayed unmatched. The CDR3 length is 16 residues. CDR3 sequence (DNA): TGCGCCAGCAGCATCGGGACAGGAATCTTCCAAGAGACCCAGTACTTC. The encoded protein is CASSIGTGIFQETQYF.

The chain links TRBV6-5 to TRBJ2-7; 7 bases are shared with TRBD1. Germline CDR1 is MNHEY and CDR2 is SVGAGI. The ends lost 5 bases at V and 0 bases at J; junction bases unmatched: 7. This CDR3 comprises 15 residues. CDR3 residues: CASSHGQASSYEQYF. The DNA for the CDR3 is TGTGCCAGCAGTCACGGACAGGCCAGCTCCTACGAGCAGTACTTC.

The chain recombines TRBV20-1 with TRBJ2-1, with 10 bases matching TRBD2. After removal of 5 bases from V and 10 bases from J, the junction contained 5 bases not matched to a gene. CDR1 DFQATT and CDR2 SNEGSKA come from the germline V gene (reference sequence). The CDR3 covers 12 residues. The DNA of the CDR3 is TGCAGTGCTCGTCAGACTAGCGGGGAGCAGTTCTTC. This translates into CSARQTSGEQFF.

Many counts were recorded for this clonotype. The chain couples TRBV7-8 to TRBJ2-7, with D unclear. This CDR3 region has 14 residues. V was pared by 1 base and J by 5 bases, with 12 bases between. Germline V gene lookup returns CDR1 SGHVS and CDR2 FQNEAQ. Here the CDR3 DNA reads TGTGCCAGCAGCTTAGGAGTAGGCGCCGACGAGCAGTACTTC. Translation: CASSLGVGADEQYF. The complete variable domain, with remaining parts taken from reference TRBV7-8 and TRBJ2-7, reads GAGVSQSPRYKVAKRGQDVALRCDPISGHVSLFWYQQALGQGPEFLTYFQNEAQLDKSGLPSDRFFAERPEGSVSTLKIQRTQQEDSAVYLCASSLGVGADEQYFGPGTRLTVT.

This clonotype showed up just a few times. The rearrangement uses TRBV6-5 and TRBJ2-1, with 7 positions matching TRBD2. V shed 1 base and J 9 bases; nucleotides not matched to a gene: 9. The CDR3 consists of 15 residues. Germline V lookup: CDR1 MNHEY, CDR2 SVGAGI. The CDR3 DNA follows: TGTGCCAGCAGTTACTTCCGGGTCCAGCGGGGTGAGCAGTTCTTC. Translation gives CASSYFRVQRGEQFF.

The CDR3 loop is CASSPRQDGAYEQYF. CDR3 DNA sequence: TGTGCCAGCAGCCCTAGGCAGGATGGGGCCTACGAGCAGTACTTC. The chain employs TRBV7-6 and TRBJ2-7; D unclear. V lost 5 bases and J lost 2, with 16 bases in between. This CDR3 region has 15 residues. CDR1 and CDR2 from the germline V gene are SGHVS and FNYEAQ.

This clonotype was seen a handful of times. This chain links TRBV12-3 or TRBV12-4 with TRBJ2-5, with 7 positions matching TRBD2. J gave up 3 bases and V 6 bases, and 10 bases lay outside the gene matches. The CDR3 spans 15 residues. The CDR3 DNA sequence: TGTGCCAGCAGAAAAGCGGGATACCTAGAAGAGACCCAGTACTTC. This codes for CASRKAGYLEETQYF.